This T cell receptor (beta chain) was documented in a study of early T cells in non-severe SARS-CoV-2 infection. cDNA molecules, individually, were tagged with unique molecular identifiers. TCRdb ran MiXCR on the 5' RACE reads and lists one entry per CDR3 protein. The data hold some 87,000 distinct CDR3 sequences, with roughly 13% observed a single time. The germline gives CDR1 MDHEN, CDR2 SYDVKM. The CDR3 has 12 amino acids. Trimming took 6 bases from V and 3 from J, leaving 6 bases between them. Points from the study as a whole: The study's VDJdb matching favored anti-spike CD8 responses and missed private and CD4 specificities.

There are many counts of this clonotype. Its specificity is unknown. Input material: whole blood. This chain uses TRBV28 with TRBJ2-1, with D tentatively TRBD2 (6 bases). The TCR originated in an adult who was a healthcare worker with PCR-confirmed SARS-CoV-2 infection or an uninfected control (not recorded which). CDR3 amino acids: CASRDYYNEQFF. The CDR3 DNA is TGTGCCAGCAGGGACTACTACAATGAGCAGTTCTTC. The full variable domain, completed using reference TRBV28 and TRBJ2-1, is DVKVTQSSRYLVKRTGEKVFLECVQDMDHENMFWYRQDPGLGLRLIYFSYDVKMKEKGDIPEGYSVSREKKERFSLILESASTNQTSMYLCASRDYYNEQFFGPGTRLTVL.